Sequencing of this T cell receptor (beta chain) was carried out in a study of control samples from healthy donors and cancer patients. Assay: immunoSEQ multiplex PCR; the TCRdb copy retains only in-frame clones and omits some. This table holds roughly 180,000 clones, 91% found once. Germline V gene lookup returns CDR1 MNHEY and CDR2 SMNVEV (reference sequence). Losses at the gene ends were 3 bases for V and 7 bases for J; bases not matched to a gene: 7. The length of the CDR3 is 16 residues. The material sequenced was blood. The origin of this receptor is a woman aged 40 to 50 in good health. The chain carries TRBV27 and TRBJ1-5, with TRBD1 matching over 12 bases. This CDR3 is CASSFSGTGGFQPQHF. CDR3 DNA: TGTGCCAGCAGTTTCTCCGGGACAGGGGGCTTCCAGCCCCAGCATTTT.